A selection of T cell receptor beta chains follows, all from one sample in a study of OX40 agonist ivuxolimab in advanced cancers. Generated by immunoSEQ multiplex PCR, the TCRdb table keeps only in-frame clones and is missing some. The table records tens of thousands of clones, about 86% of them present only once. This specimen was CD4+ or CD8+ T cells sorted from blood, taken in a trial of the OX40 agonist ivuxolimab. The receptor source for this set is an adult with an advanced solid tumor such as melanoma, head and neck, liver or kidney cancer. Both conserved end residues are part of each CDR3. Each record gives: clone size, J gene, D gene, CDR3 length, V gene, CDR3 protein, CDR3 DNA. D genes are given only for firm matches. A row's size may be missing; if present it is once, few, many or a size class.

. | TRBJ1-1 | . | 13 | TRBV7-6 | CASSYTGGTEAFF | TGTGCCAGCAGCTATACCGGGGGTACTGAAGCTTTCTTT
. | TRBJ2-5 | TRBD1 | 15 | TRBV5-8 | CASSEDRGRGETQYF | TGTGCCAGCAGCGAAGACAGGGGGCGCGGGGAGACCCAGTACTTC
once | TRBJ1-2 | TRBD1 | 13 | TRBV29-1 | CSVDPTGAYGYTF | TGCAGCGTTGACCCGACAGGGGCCTATGGCTACACCTTC
. | TRBJ2-1 | . | 15 | TRBV7-2 | CASIQMIGSYNEQFF | TGTGCCAGCATCCAGATGATCGGCTCCTACAATGAGCAGTTCTTC
. | TRBJ2-1 | . | 15 | TRBV7-9 | CASSSGPYSYNEQFF | TGTGCCAGCAGTTCCGGTCCTTACTCCTACAATGAGCAGTTCTTC
once | TRBJ1-1 | TRBD1 | 14 | TRBV5-1 | CASQPQGMNTEAFF | TGCGCCAGCCAACCACAGGGGATGAACACTGAAGCTTTCTTT
. | TRBJ2-1 | TRBD2 | 15 | TRBV7-9 | CASSLDAGGFNEQFF | TGTGCCAGCAGCTTAGACGCGGGAGGTTTCAATGAGCAGTTCTTC
. | TRBJ1-2 | . | 12 | TRBV7-9 | CASSQDFYGYTF | TGTGCCAGCAGCCAGGACTTTTATGGCTACACCTTC
. | TRBJ1-2 | TRBD1 | 14 | TRBV6-6 | CASSYSGQAHGYTF | TGTGCCAGCAGTTACTCAGGACAGGCACATGGCTACACCTTC
. | TRBJ1-1 | TRBD1 | 17 | TRBV7-9 | CASSPPGQGAGGTEAFF | TGTGCCAGCAGCCCCCCCGGGCAGGGGGCGGGTGGCACTGAAGCTTTCTTT
few | TRBJ1-2 | . | 11 | TRBV7-9 | CASSSQGGYTF | TGTGCCAGCAGCTCACAAGGTGGCTACACCTTC
. | TRBJ2-2 | TRBD2 | 17 | TRBV10-1 | CASGGLAGGENTGELFF | TGCGCCAGTGGGGGGCTAGCGGGTGGAGAGAACACCGGGGAGCTGTTTTTT
. | TRBJ1-5 | . | 16 | TRBV19 | CASSIKAGWSNQPQHF | TGTGCCAGTAGTATCAAGGCAGGGTGGAGCAATCAGCCCCAGCATTTT
. | TRBJ1-3 | TRBD1 | 16 | TRBV19 | CASSPTGGFSGNTIYF | TGTGCCAGTAGTCCGACAGGGGGATTTTCAGGAAACACCATATATTTT
few | TRBJ1-1 | . | 12 | TRBV25-1 | CASRDINTEAFF | TGTGCCAGCAGGGACATCAACACTGAAGCTTTCTTT
. | TRBJ2-7 | . | 13 | TRBV6-6 | CASSTAGYYEQYF | TGTGCCAGCAGTACGGCAGGTTACTACGAGCAGTACTTC
. | TRBJ1-2 | . | 14 | TRBV7-2 | CASSLAGRDYGYTF | TGTGCCAGCAGCTTAGCCGGGCGCGACTATGGCTACACCTTC
. | TRBJ1-1 | TRBD1 | 14 | TRBV7-3 | CASSFKGAGTEAFF | TGTGCCAGCAGCTTCAAGGGGGCAGGAACTGAAGCTTTCTTT
. | TRBJ2-5 | TRBD2 | 17 | TRBV19 | CASSSTPPGLAQETQYF | TGTGCCAGTAGTTCCACCCCCCCGGGACTAGCGCAAGAGACCCAGTACTTC
. | TRBJ2-1 | TRBD1 | 11 | TRBV18 | CASSPGQGVFF | TGTGCCAGCTCACCGGGACAGGGGGTGTTCTTC
. | TRBJ1-4 | TRBD1 | 18 | TRBV5-6 | CASSLGQGIFATNEKLFF | TGTGCCAGCAGCTTAGGACAGGGTATTTTTGCAACTAATGAAAAACTGTTTTTT
. | TRBJ2-7 | TRBD2 | 16 | TRBV5-1 | CASSLPLAGDSYEQYF | TGCGCCAGCAGCTTGCCCCTCGCGGGGGACTCCTACGAGCAGTACTTC
. | TRBJ2-2 | TRBD1 | 16 | TRBV5-4 | CASSLDPGTGSGELFF | TGTGCCAGCAGCTTGGATCCCGGGACAGGGTCCGGGGAGCTGTTTTTT
. | TRBJ2-3 | . | 12 | TRBV7-2 | CASSTFTDTQYF | TGTGCCAGCAGTACGTTCACAGATACGCAGTATTTT
. | TRBJ1-3 | . | 17 | TRBV30 | CAWSGAGALSSGNTIYF | TGTGCCTGGAGTGGTGCCGGCGCGCTGTCCTCTGGAAACACCATATATTTT